Listed here is a single T cell receptor (beta chain). Its antigen is not yet known. The record has no base qualities; no much larger clone is one base away. V has 4 bases trimmed and J has 4 bases trimmed; junction bases matching no gene number 9. CDR1 and CDR2 were assigned from the germline V gene as SGDLS and YYNGEE. The CDR3 contains 15 residues, cysteine and phenylalanine counted. The entry retains the CDR3 DNA only, 45 bases that are in frame from base 1. The donors were healthy, HIV-negative adults who had no recently reported acute infections or vaccinations. Every donor was a Caucasian adult living in Nashville, Tennessee, USA. CD4+ T cells were enriched by magnetic negative selection, after which naive cells were positively selected on CD45RA and the negative fraction was taken as the memory subset. Blood was obtained by leukapheresis, after which PBMCs were separated by Ficoll-Histopaque density gradient centrifugation and cryopreserved in liquid nitrogen vapor phase. Purity and quantity of every magnetically sorted T cell population were checked by analytical flow cytometry. From each sorted fraction, genomic DNA was isolated and quantified by UV absorbance on a Nanodrop 2000c.

These data are taken from a study of shared clonotypes between healthy human individuals (dated by TCRdb to about 2020). For the wider study: Three men and two women, aged 18 to 49 years, made up the cohort. For each donor, CD4 naive and CD4 memory were each run on three plates, CD8 naive on two plates, and CD8 memory on one plate. The study deeply sequenced blood TCR repertoires of about 5 healthy adults to estimate repertoire size and the extent of clonotype sharing between individuals. To increase sequencing depth and limit assay-specific biases, TCR repertoire library preparation and sequencing were carried out by different laboratories using diverse techniques. Per donor, leukapheresis produced somewhere between about 0.9 and 9.5 billion PBMCs. What the study reported, not specific to this receptor: Compared with non-shared clonotypes, the clonotypes found in all four sorted-subset donors had higher generation probabilities. Because the study included only a small number of donors, the genetic and exposure-history diversity represented was limited. Incomplete sequencing was indicated by rarefaction of sorted-subset datasets, despite the large sequencing depth. Estimated clonotype richness was generally larger for naive than for memory subsets. Pairwise subsampling led to the expectation that sequencing depth would affect the degree of clonotype sharing among donors. Sharing across a handful of donors was observed for approximately 5% of naive CD4, under 4% of naive CD8, 2% to 2.5% of memory CD4, and roughly 0.4% of memory CD8 clonotypes. Sampling was limited to blood, and TCR repertoires in tissue likely differ from TCR repertoires in blood.

TCR CDR3 regions were amplified from genomic DNA by multiplex PCR using the deep immunoSEQ assay. Genomic DNA extracted from each cell subset was distributed evenly over all wells of several immunoSEQ 96-well plates, and each plate served as one replicate. Each replicate PCR for sorted subsets received around 0.2 ug genomic DNA, equal to 28,000 or so T cell genomes. The purified libraries were quantified using a Qubit 3.0 fluorometer, sized with a Bioanalyzer 2100, and then quantified again using the KAPA Library Quantification kit. A separate single-read 150-cycle Illumina NextSeq 550 flow cell was used to sequence each immunoSEQ 96-well plate. As for the authors' bioinformatics: Because the immunoSEQ output included only junctional sequences and no quality scores, the filtering could not be the same as the filtering used for full-length reads. Sequences were annotated with PyIR, a Python wrapper for IgBLAST v1.9, and V/J genes and CDR3 were assigned using IMGT germline references. Any read was removed if the V/J assignment was weak (E-value above 1e-6), the CDR3 was missing, or the read contained stop codons, out-of-frame junctions, or ambiguous translated residues. V3J clonotypes were defined as sequences sharing an identical inferred V gene, J gene, and CDR3 amino acid sequence. To compute the percentage overlap between repertoires, the number of shared unique clonotypes was divided by the size of the smaller repertoire. Three approaches were used to assess repertoire richness: RTK rarefaction, the Chao1 estimator, and Recon v2.1 estimates of unobserved clonotypes. OLGA was used to compute generation probabilities for all TCRbeta clonotypes that the gDNA method yielded from several donors. TCRdb obtained this table from immuneACCESS and retained in-frame rearrangements with V and J assigned. These tables miss some clones; where compared with another copy, unresolved V genes account for less than half of the shortfall, and the remainder is unexplained. From that table come the V and J calls and clone size; the DNA was used to work out D and trimming. The sample table holds approximately 2.3 million clones, of which about 92% were seen once. Roughly 0.36% of the sample belongs to the ten largest clones.

This clonotype originated in a man between 18 and 35 years old in good health. Some clones in this sample may be carry-over from other donors' samples. This chain joins TRBV9 to TRBJ2-7; TRBD1 matches 9 bases in the middle. Sequencing used naive CD4+ T cells from PBMCs. The meaning of the sample's cell subset or site label: CD45RA+ positively selected. The nucleotide sequence reads as follows: TGTGCCAGCAGCCCTCAACAGGGGGCGGTTTACGAGCAGTACTTC. It translates as CASSPQQGAVYEQYF.